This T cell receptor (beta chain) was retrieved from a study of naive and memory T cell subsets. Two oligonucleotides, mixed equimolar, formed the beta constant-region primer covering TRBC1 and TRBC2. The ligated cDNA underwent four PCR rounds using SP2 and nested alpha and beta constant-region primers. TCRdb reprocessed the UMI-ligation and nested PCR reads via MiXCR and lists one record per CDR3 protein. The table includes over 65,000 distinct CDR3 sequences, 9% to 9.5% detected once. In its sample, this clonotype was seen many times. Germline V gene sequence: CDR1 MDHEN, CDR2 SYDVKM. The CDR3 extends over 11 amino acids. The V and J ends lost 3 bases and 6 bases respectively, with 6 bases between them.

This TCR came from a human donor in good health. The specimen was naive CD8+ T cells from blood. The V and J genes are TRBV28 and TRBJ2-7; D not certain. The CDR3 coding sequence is TGTGCCAGCAGTTTTGGGGTCGAGCAGTACTTC. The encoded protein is CASSFGVEQYF.